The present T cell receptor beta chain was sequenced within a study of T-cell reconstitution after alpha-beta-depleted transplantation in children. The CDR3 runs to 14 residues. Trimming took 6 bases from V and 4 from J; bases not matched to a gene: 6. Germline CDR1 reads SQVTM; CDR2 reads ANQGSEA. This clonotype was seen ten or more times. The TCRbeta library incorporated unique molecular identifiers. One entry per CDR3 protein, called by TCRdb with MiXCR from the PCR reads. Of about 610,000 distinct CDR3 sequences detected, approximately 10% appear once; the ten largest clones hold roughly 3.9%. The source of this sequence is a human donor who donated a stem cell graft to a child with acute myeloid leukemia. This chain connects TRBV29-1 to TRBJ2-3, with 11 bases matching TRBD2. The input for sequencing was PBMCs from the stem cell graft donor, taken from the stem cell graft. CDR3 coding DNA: TGCAGCGTCCCGACTAGCGGGATAGCAGATACGCAGTATTTT. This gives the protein CSVPTSGIADTQYF.